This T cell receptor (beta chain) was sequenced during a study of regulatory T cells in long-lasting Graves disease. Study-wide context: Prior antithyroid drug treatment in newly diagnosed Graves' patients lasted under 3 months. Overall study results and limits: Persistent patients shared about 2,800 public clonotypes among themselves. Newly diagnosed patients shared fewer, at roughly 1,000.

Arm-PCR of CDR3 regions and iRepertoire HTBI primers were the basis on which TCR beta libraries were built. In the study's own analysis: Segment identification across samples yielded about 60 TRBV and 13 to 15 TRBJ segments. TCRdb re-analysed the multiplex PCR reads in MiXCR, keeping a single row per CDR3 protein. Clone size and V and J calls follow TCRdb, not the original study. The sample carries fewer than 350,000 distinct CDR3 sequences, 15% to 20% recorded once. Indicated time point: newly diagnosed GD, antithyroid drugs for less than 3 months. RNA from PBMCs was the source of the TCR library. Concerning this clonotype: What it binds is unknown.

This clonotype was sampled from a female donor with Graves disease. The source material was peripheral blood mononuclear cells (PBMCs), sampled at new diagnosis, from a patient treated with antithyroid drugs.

The CDR3 is CASSSGTLSSNQPQHF. The CDR3 DNA reads TGCGCCAGCAGCTCCGGGACCCTTTCAAGCAATCAGCCCCAGCATTTT. The chain joins TRBV5-1 to TRBJ1-5; a weak D match, TRBD1 (5 bases). V was clipped by 3 bases and J by 1 base, with 14 bases between them. This CDR3 has 16 residues. From germline, CDR1 is SGHRS and CDR2 YFSETQ.